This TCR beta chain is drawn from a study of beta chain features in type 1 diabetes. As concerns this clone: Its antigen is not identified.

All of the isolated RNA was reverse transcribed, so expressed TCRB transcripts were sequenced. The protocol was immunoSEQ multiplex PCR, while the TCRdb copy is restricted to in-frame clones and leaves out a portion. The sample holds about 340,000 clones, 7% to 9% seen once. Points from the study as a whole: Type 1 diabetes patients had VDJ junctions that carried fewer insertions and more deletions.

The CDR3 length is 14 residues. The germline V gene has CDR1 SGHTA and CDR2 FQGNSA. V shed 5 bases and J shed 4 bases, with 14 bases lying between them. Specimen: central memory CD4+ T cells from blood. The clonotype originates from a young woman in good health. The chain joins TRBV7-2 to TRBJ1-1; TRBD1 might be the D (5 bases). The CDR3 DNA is TGTGCCAGCAGCCTCCAAAGGGGCACCACTGAAGCTTTCTTT. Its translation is CASSLQRGTTEAFF.